This passage covers 11 T cell receptor beta chains from one sample sequenced in a study of neurological immune-mediated disorders. MiXCR, run by TCRdb on the 5' RACE reads, gives a single entry per CDR3 protein. The sample lists 11,000 to 15,000 distinct CDR3 sequences, 7% occurring once. The sequencing sample was made of CD8+ T cells from blood. All receptors come from a woman in her forties in good health.

This clonotype has at least ten counts. The CDR3 DNA follows: TGTGCCAGCAGCTTCGCTCTGAACACTGAAGCTTTCTTT. This translates into CASSFALNTEAFF. The chain has TRBV7-3 and TRBJ1-1; D remains unclear. The CDR3 totals 13 residues. V gave up 3 bases and J gave up 0 bases, with 5 bases separating them. Germline CDR1 and CDR2: SGHTA and FQGTGA.

In its sample, this clonotype was seen many times. The chain employs TRBV5-1 and TRBJ2-6; D is uncertain. Germline V gives CDR1 SGHRS, CDR2 YFSETQ. The length of the CDR3 is 14 residues. V lost 6 bases and J lost 0, with 7 bases in between. This CDR3 reads CASTRVSGANVLTF. The CDR3 DNA sequence: TGCGCCAGCACAAGAGTCTCTGGGGCCAACGTCCTGACTTTC.

This clonotype is medium-sized by share. The chain has TRBV20-1 and TRBJ1-1; TRBD1 is a possible D gene (5 bases). Per germline, CDR1 DFQATT and CDR2 SNEGSKA (reference sequence). There are 14 residues in the CDR3. V was clipped by 5 bases and J by 8 bases, with 21 bases between them. This CDR3 is CSAEPGREVPEAFF. The CDR3 DNA is TGCAGTGCTGAACCGGGACGGGAGGTACCCGAAGCTTTCTTT.

Many counts were recorded for this clonotype. The chain carries TRBV9 and TRBJ2-3; the D is unclear. Germline-derived CDR1 and CDR2 are SGDLS and YYNGEE. V lost 4 bases and J 4 bases, leaving 10 bases between the germline ends. The CDR3 covers 13 residues. The CDR3 sequence: CASSPDVPDTQYF. CDR3 in DNA: TGTGCCAGCAGCCCCGACGTCCCAGATACGCAGTATTTT.

This clonotype was seen ten or more times. This chain uses TRBV7-9 with TRBJ2-5, with D possibly being TRBD1 (5 bases). Germline V gene sequence: CDR1 SEHNR, CDR2 FQNEAQ (reference sequence). Trimming left V 0 bases short and J 3 bases short, with 11 bases between. The CDR3 spans 15 residues. The CDR3 bases are TGTGCCAGCAGCTTAGCGCTAGTAGGGGAAGAGACCCAGTACTTC. Protein: CASSLALVGEETQYF.

This clonotype was seen many times. This sequence joins TRBV20-1 and TRBJ1-5, with TRBD1 matching 7 bases. CDR3 length: 17 amino acids. V lost 2 bases and J lost 0; bases outside the gene matches: 10. The V gene's germline CDR1 is DFQATT and CDR2 SNEGSKA (reference sequence). The CDR3 bases are TGCAGTGCTAGACTCGATAACAGGGGAGTTAGCAATCAGCCCCAGCATTTT. Translated, it gives CSARLDNRGVSNQPQHF.

This clonotype was counted many times. The chain is built from TRBV7-6 and TRBJ2-3; D call uncertain. V lost 0 bases to trimming and J lost 2 bases, with 9 bases between them. This CDR3 spans 15 amino acids. The germline V gene encodes CDR1 SGHVS and CDR2 FNYEAQ. CDR3 coding DNA: TGTGCCAGCAGCTTAGCTGGAACCTACACAGATACGCAGTATTTT. Translated, it gives CASSLAGTYTDTQYF.

This clonotype has a count of ten or more. The V gene is TRBV15, the J gene TRBJ2-2; 10 bases agree with TRBD1. CDR3 length equals 15 residues. Germline V lookup: CDR1 LNHNV, CDR2 YYDKDF (reference sequence). J gave up 5 bases and V 6 bases, and 6 bases lay outside the gene matches. CDR3 residues: CATSQTGGGTGELFF. The CDR3 region has the DNA TGTGCCACCAGTCAGACAGGGGGCGGAACCGGGGAGCTGTTTTTT.

This clonotype showed up many times. V usage is TRBV5-1 and J usage is TRBJ1-1, with 7 bases fitting TRBD1. V shed 3 bases, J shed 2 bases, and the junction held 10 bases outside the gene matches. This CDR3 is built from 16 residues. Per germline, CDR1 SGHRS and CDR2 YFSETQ. The CDR3 DNA sequence: TGCGCCAGCAGCTATACACAGGGGTCCCTCAACACTGAAGCTTTCTTT. The encoded protein is CASSYTQGSLNTEAFF.

The table lists this clonotype with many counts. The V call is TRBV12-3 or TRBV12-4, the J call TRBJ2-1, with TRBD2 as a possible D gene (6 bases). The CDR3 runs to 14 residues. V shed 2 bases and J shed 7 bases, with 12 bases lying between them. The CDR3 nucleotides read TGTGCCAGCAGTTTAATGGGGGGTTGGAATGAGCAGTTCTTC. It translates to CASSLMGGWNEQFF.

This clonotype was detected many times. The rearrangement joins TRBV9 to TRBJ2-3; the match to TRBD2 covers 12 bases. CDR3 length: 16 residues. Unmatched junction bases numbered 7, after V lost 3 bases and J lost 5 bases. Per the germline V gene, CDR1 is SGDLS and CDR2 is YYNGEE. The CDR3 coding sequence is TGTGCCAGCAGCGCAACTAGCGGGGGGCCCGGAGATACGCAGTATTTT. This codes for CASSATSGGPGDTQYF.